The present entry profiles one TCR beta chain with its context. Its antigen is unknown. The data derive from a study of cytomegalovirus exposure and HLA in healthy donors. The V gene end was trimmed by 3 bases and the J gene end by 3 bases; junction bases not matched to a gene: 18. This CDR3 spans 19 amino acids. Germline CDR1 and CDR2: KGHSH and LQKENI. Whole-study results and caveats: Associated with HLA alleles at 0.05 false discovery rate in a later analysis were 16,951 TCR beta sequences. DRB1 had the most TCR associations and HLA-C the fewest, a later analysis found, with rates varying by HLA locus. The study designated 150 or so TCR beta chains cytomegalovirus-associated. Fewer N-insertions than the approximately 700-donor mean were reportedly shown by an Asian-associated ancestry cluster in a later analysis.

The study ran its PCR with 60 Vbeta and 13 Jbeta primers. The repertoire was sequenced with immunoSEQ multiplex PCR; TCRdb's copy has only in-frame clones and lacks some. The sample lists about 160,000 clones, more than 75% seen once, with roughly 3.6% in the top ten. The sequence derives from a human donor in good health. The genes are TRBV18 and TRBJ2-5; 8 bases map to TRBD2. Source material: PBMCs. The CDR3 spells CASSPNPSKRGNVKETQYF. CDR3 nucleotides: TGTGCCAGCTCACCCAATCCCAGCAAGCGGGGGAATGTAAAAGAGACCCAGTACTTC. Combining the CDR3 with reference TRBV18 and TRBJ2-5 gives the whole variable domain NAGVMQNPRHLVRRRGQEARLRCSPMKGHSHVYWYRQLPEEGLKFMVYLQKENIIDESGMPKERFSAEFPKEGPSILRIQQVVRGDSAAYFCASSPNPSKRGNVKETQYFGPGTRLLVL.